A selection of T cell receptor beta chains follows, all from one sample in a study of blood T cells in healthy people across ages. One entry per CDR3 protein results from TCRdb running MiXCR on the 5' RACE reads. Counted here are about 810,000 distinct CDR3 sequences, roughly 34% occurring once; the ten biggest clones make up 13%. Specimen: blood. The receptors shown here come from a young man in good health. CDR3s include the opening cysteine and the closing phenylalanine or tryptophan. A D gene is named only where the DNA matches it firmly. Clone size is given for some rows only: seen once, a few or many times, or a class if the clone is expanded.

length	size	V	J	D	CDR3	DNA
14	.	TRBV2	TRBJ2-2	TRBD2	CASRSGGDTGELFF	TGTGCCAGCAGGAGCGGGGGGGACACCGGGGAGCTGTTTTTT
16	.	TRBV27	TRBJ2-2	TRBD2	CASSLYAGANTGELFF	TGTGCCAGCAGTTTATACGCGGGGGCGAACACCGGGGAGCTGTTTTTT
15	.	TRBV4-1	TRBJ2-3	TRBD1	CASSPWDRDTDTQYF	TGCGCCAGCAGCCCGTGGGACAGGGACACAGATACGCAGTATTTT
14	.	TRBV14	TRBJ1-2	.	CTSSQGARMGGYTF	TGTACCAGCAGCCAAGGGGCCCGAATGGGGGGCTACACCTTC
13	.	TRBV6-4	TRBJ1-2	.	CASRLDKEAGYTF	TGTGCCAGCAGACTTGACAAGGAGGCTGGCTACACCTTC
14	.	TRBV6-1	TRBJ1-1	.	CASSHASGETEAFF	TGTGCCAGCAGTCACGCCAGCGGAGAAACTGAAGCTTTCTTT
13	.	TRBV30	TRBJ1-6	.	CAWSTGTISPLHF	TGTGCCTGGAGTACGGGGACCATTTCACCCCTCCACTTT
16	.	TRBV28	TRBJ2-6	.	CASSSSGPSGANVLTF	TGTGCCAGCAGTTCCTCCGGTCCCTCTGGGGCCAACGTCCTGACTTTC
16	.	TRBV6-1	TRBJ1-5	TRBD1	CASSGQGEVSNQPQHF	TGTGCCAGCAGTGGACAGGGGGAAGTAAGCAATCAGCCCCAGCATTTT
15	.	TRBV15	TRBJ1-5	.	CATSRDRGTNQPQHF	TGTGCCACCAGCAGAGATCGGGGCACCAATCAGCCCCAGCATTTT
16	.	TRBV27	TRBJ2-1	TRBD2	CASSGPGLAAYNKQFF	TGTGCCAGCAGTGGCCCGGGACTAGCGGCCTACAATAAGCAGTTCTTC
13	.	TRBV6-1	TRBJ1-1	.	CASSEAGLSEAFF	TGTGCCAGCAGTGAAGCGGGCCTCTCGGAAGCTTTCTTT
16	many	TRBV28	TRBJ2-7	TRBD1	CASEGRDRGYQNEQYF	TGTGCCAGCGAAGGGAGGGACAGGGGATATCAGAACGAGCAGTACTTC
14	.	TRBV5-1	TRBJ2-5	TRBD2	CATRQGLAGETQYF	TGCGCCACCAGACAGGGACTAGCGGGGGAGACCCAGTACTTC
15	few	TRBV6-2/TRBV6-3	TRBJ2-1	.	CASTKSRPSGNEQFF	TGTGCCAGCACTAAATCCAGACCCTCGGGGAATGAGCAGTTCTTC
12	many	TRBV12-3/TRBV12-4	TRBJ1-2	.	CASSFTNYGYTF	TGTGCCAGCAGTTTCACTAACTATGGCTACACCTTC
13	few	TRBV29-1	TRBJ2-3	TRBD2	CSVVTSGGAGEYF	TGCAGCGTGGTGACTAGCGGGGGGGCGGGAGAGTATTTT
17	few	TRBV4-3	TRBJ1-4	TRBD1	CASSRQVTGASDEKLFF	TGCGCCAGCAGCCGCCAGGTGACAGGGGCGTCAGATGAAAAACTGTTTTTT
16	many	TRBV5-1	TRBJ2-7	.	CASSPSRDTVRYEQYF	TGCGCCAGCAGCCCAAGCCGGGACACCGTTCGCTACGAGCAGTACTTC
12	many	TRBV20-1	TRBJ2-1	TRBD1	CSATGTGNEQFF	TGCAGTGCTACGGGGACAGGGAATGAGCAGTTCTTC
15	.	TRBV20-1	TRBJ2-3	.	CSAIGLGIGTDTQYF	TGCAGTGCTATCGGGTTAGGCATCGGGACAGATACGCAGTATTTT
14	.	TRBV7-2	TRBJ1-3	.	CASSAGTTGNTIYF	TGTGCCAGCAGCGCCGGGACAACTGGAAACACCATATATTTT
14	.	TRBV7-9	TRBJ2-4	TRBD2	CASSPRLAPDIQYF	TGTGCCAGCAGCCCAAGACTAGCTCCGGACATTCAGTACTTC
11	.	TRBV2	TRBJ2-3	.	CATHSTDTQYF	TGTGCCACCCACAGTACAGATACGCAGTATTTT
16	.	TRBV4-1	TRBJ1-1	TRBD1	CASSHTDRGTGTEAFF	TGCGCCAGCAGCCATACCGACAGGGGGACAGGGACTGAAGCTTTCTTT
16	.	TRBV21-1	TRBJ1-1	.	CASSKPHGPRSTEAFF	TGTGCCAGCAGCAAACCCCATGGCCCGAGGTCCACTGAAGCTTTCTTT
15	.	TRBV7-3	TRBJ1-1	.	CASSPLGTENTEAFF	TGTGCCAGCAGCCCCCTCGGGACTGAGAACACTGAAGCTTTCTTT
13	few	TRBV20-1	TRBJ1-1	.	CSARVQVNTEAFF	TGCAGTGCTAGAGTACAGGTGAACACTGAAGCTTTCTTT
14	.	TRBV2	TRBJ2-2	.	CASSEQAITGELFF	TGTGCCAGCAGTGAACAGGCTATAACCGGGGAGCTGTTTTTT
18	.	TRBV7-9	TRBJ2-1	TRBD2	CASSLDGGGGHQLDEQFF	TGTGCCAGCAGCTTAGACGGTGGCGGGGGGCACCAACTCGATGAGCAGTTCTTC
15	few	TRBV14	TRBJ1-2	.	CASSQDSYRVWGYTF	TGTGCCAGCAGCCAAGATTCCTACAGGGTGTGGGGCTACACCTTC
12	.	TRBV29-1	TRBJ1-2	.	CSVEDRGGGYTF	TGCAGCGTTGAAGATCGTGGGGGTGGCTACACCTTC
19	.	TRBV27	TRBJ2-1	TRBD2	CASSLSIQWRTSVTNEQFF	TGTGCCAGCAGTTTATCTATTCAGTGGCGGACTAGCGTAACCAATGAGCAGTTCTTC
15	few	TRBV9	TRBJ2-1	.	CASSVAGAGSNEQFF	TGTGCCAGCAGCGTAGCAGGGGCCGGGAGCAATGAGCAGTTCTTC
15	many	TRBV4-3	TRBJ1-2	TRBD1	CASSHAGTANYGYTF	TGCGCCAGCAGCCATGCCGGGACAGCTAACTATGGCTACACCTTC